The clone carrying this T cell receptor (beta chain) was counted many times. Its target is not known. The CDR3 length is 14 residues. The germline V gene has CDR1 MNHEY and CDR2 SVGAGI. Trimming took 8 bases from V and 0 from J, leaving 10 bases between them. The data belong to a study of early T cells in non-severe SARS-CoV-2 infection. Findings and limits, study-wide: The VDJdb matching leaned toward anti-spike CD8 responses and overlooked private and CD4 specificities.

Unique molecular identifiers (one per individual cDNA molecule) were attached. TCRdb re-analysed the 5' RACE reads in MiXCR, keeping a single row per CDR3 protein. Counted here are approximately 66,000 distinct CDR3 sequences, approximately 12% occurring once; the ten biggest clones make up under 4.5%. J is TRBJ2-2 and V is TRBV6-5; D gene uncertain. This receptor was taken from an adult who was a healthcare worker with PCR-confirmed SARS-CoV-2 infection or an uninfected control (not recorded which). Specimen: whole blood. In nucleotides, the CDR3 is TGTGCCAGCGCGGTCCGCACGAACACCGGGGAGCTGTTTTTT. This codes for CASAVRTNTGELFF.